The 25 T cell receptor beta chains reported below all come from one sample, sequenced in a study of blood T cell repertoires in COVID-19. Profiling relied on immunoSEQ multiplex PCR, and the TCRdb table lists in-frame clones only, not all of them. Of around 270,000 clones listed, 86% were seen once; the top ten hold under 2.5%. The sequencing sample was made of peripheral blood. Receptors originate from a man aged 25-45 years with active or convalescent COVID-19.

Notes on this clone: The junction departs from the called germline gene at one end, perhaps through a read error. This chain connects TRBV4-1 to TRBJ2-5; 8 bases fit TRBD2. Germline V lookup: CDR1 MGHRA, CDR2 YSYEKL. The CDR3 length is 16 residues. The CDR3 nucleotides read TGCGCCACCAGCCCGGGGGGGGGCACCCAACAAGAGACCCAGTACTTC. Translated: CATSPGGGTQQETQYF.

V is TRBV4-2 and J is TRBJ1-5; 9 bases line up with TRBD1. V dropped 4 bases and J dropped 5; count of bases not matched to a gene: 3. The CDR3 runs 14 residues. Germline values: CDR1 LGHNA, CDR2 YNFKEQ. The CDR3 loop reads CASSPQGADQPQHF. CDR3 DNA sequence: TGTGCCAGCAGCCCACAGGGGGCGGATCAGCCCCAGCATTTT.

For the CDR3, the DNA is TGCGCCAGCAACCTGTTGGGAAACAGGAAGAACACTGAAGCTTTCTTT. Protein product: CASNLLGNRKNTEAFF. This chain links TRBV5-1 with TRBJ1-1; a weak D match, TRBD1 (5 bases). Trimming stripped 6 bases from V and 1 base from J, with 19 bases between. The germline gives CDR1 SGHRS, CDR2 YFSETQ. The CDR3 is 16 residues long. Supplemented by reference TRBV5-1 and TRBJ1-1, the full variable domain reads KAGVTQTPRYLIKTRGQQVTLSCSPISGHRSVSWYQQTPGQGLQFLFEYFSETQRNKGNFPGRFSGRQFSNSRSEMNVSTLELGDSALYLCASNLLGNRKNTEAFFGQGTRLTVV.

The CDR3 DNA reads TGCGCCAGCAGCCAACGGGACTCAGGTGGGGAGACCCAGTACTTC. This sequence encodes CASSQRDSGGETQYF. V is TRBV5-1 and J is TRBJ2-5; D possibly corresponds to TRBD2 (6 bases). Germline loops: CDR1 SGHRS, CDR2 YFSETQ. The V and J ends lost 4 bases and 5 bases respectively, with 18 bases between them. The CDR3 is 15 residues long.

This chain links TRBV10-3 with TRBJ1-1; D unclear. The V gene's germline CDR1 is ENHRY and CDR2 SYGVKD. The CDR3 runs 15 residues. Trimming pared 8 bases from V and 1 base from J, leaving 17 bases between. CDR3 sequence (DNA): TGTGCCATCTCCGAGGCCGGGGTTGGGAACACTGAAGCTTTCTTT. This gives the protein CAISEAGVGNTEAFF.

V is TRBV7-9 and J is TRBJ1-2; no reliable D call. This CDR3 has 15 residues. Between the trimmed V and J ends, which lost 1 base and 2 bases, there was a span of 11 bases. Germline lookup yields CDR1 SEHNR and CDR2 FQNEAQ (reference sequence). CDR3 sequence reads: CASSLDPGRNYGYTF. The CDR3, as DNA: TGTGCCAGCAGCTTAGATCCTGGCAGGAACTATGGCTACACCTTC. Complete variable domain (other parts from reference TRBV7-9 and TRBJ1-2): DTGVSQNPRHKITKRGQNVTFRCDPISEHNRLYWYRQTLGQGPEFLTYFQNEAQLEKSRLLSDRFSAERPKGSFSTLEIQRTEQGDSAMYLCASSLDPGRNYGYTFGSGTRLTVV.

The chain employs TRBV11-2 and TRBJ1-6; D might be TRBD1 (5 bases). The length of the CDR3 is 15 residues. The germline V and J ends were trimmed by 2 bases and 5 bases, with 10 bases remaining between them. Germline V gene lookup returns CDR1 SGHAT and CDR2 FQNNGV. The CDR3, as DNA: TGTGCCAGCAGCTTACGGGGGTTGGATAATTCACCCCTCCACTTT. Its translation: CASSLRGLDNSPLHF.

This chain connects TRBV2 to TRBJ1-1, with a tentative D call TRBD1 (5 bases). CDR1 SNHLY and CDR2 FYNNEI come from the germline V gene. This CDR3 is built from 15 residues. V lost 2 bases, J lost 5 bases, and 15 bases lay in between. Here the CDR3 DNA reads TGTGCCAGCAGTGAACTGCCCCAGGGAGGGACTGAAGCTTTCTTT. It specifies CASSELPQGGTEAFF.

This clone turned up a few times. J is TRBJ1-5 and V is TRBV19; 10 bases fit TRBD1. Germline V gives CDR1 LNHDA, CDR2 SQIVND (reference sequence). The junction had 8 bases not matched to a gene; V was cut back by 7 bases and J by 2 bases. There are 16 residues in the CDR3. The CDR3: CASTLWTGGGNQPQHF. CDR3 DNA: TGTGCCAGTACCCTTTGGACAGGGGGTGGCAATCAGCCCCAGCATTTT.

The chain carries TRBV18 and TRBJ2-6, with a weak D call TRBD1 (5 bases). The V end lost 4 bases, the J end lost 0 bases, and 16 bases lay between the germline ends. Germline values: CDR1 KGHSH, CDR2 LQKENI. This CDR3 is built from 18 residues. CDR3 bases: TGTGCCAGCTCACGTGAAATGATGGACACCTCTGGGGCCAACGTCCTGACTTTC. Its translation: CASSREMMDTSGANVLTF. The full variable domain, with the rest looked up from reference TRBV18 and TRBJ2-6, is NAGVMQNPRHLVRRRGQEARLRCSPMKGHSHVYWYRQLPEEGLKFMVYLQKENIIDESGMPKERFSAEFPKEGPSILRIQQVVRGDSAAYFCASSREMMDTSGANVLTFGAGSRLTVL.

This clone was counted a single time. The chain joins TRBV6-1 to TRBJ2-7; possibly TRBD2 for D (7 bases). The CDR3 sequence is 14 residues long. Germline V lookup: CDR1 MNHNS, CDR2 SASEGT. The V end was cut by 1 base, the J end by 3 bases, with 10 bases between. CDR3 in DNA: TGTGCCAGCAGTGAAGAGGGGGGGCTCTACGAGCAGTACTTC. Translated: CASSEEGGLYEQYF.

The V gene is TRBV19, the J gene TRBJ1-5; the D is unclear. Between the trimmed V and J ends, which lost 6 bases and 1 base, there was a span of 19 bases. This CDR3 region has 17 residues. Germline V gene sequence: CDR1 LNHDA, CDR2 SQIVND (reference sequence). The CDR3 sequence: CASSLWGPGISNQPQHF. The CDR3 DNA is TGTGCCAGTAGCCTCTGGGGTCCGGGGATAAGCAATCAGCCCCAGCATTTT.

The chain combines TRBV6-1 with TRBJ1-5; TRBD1 matches 8 bases. CDR1 and CDR2 from the germline V gene are MNHNS and SASEGT. Losses at the gene ends were 3 bases for V and 2 bases for J; bases not matched to a gene: 9. The CDR3 length is 17 residues. The DNA of the CDR3 is TGTGCCAGCAGTGAGGCTTTGACAGGGGACGGCAATCAGCCCCAGCATTTT. Translation: CASSEALTGDGNQPQHF.

The V call is TRBV4-2, the J call TRBJ1-4, with D possibly being TRBD1 (5 bases). Trimming cost V 0 bases and J 3 bases, with 14 bases left between them. The germline V gene encodes CDR1 LGHNA and CDR2 YNFKEQ. The CDR3 contains 17 residues. This CDR3 is CASSQDFNKGPNEKLFF. CDR3 sequence (DNA): TGTGCCAGCAGCCAAGATTTTAATAAGGGGCCTAATGAAAAACTGTTTTTT.

The rearrangement links TRBV19 to TRBJ2-7, with 7 bases fitting TRBD2. Germline CDR1 reads LNHDA; CDR2 reads SQIVND (reference sequence). V gave up 7 bases and J gave up 5 bases; unmatched junction bases: 11. This CDR3 comprises 14 residues. CDR3 region: CASTEGLQYHEQYF. The CDR3 nucleotides read TGTGCCAGTACGGAGGGACTACAGTACCACGAGCAGTACTTC.

The V gene is TRBV11-2, the J gene TRBJ2-1; 10 bases are shared with TRBD1. Trimming removed 5 bases from V and 5 bases from J; junction bases left unmatched: 6. Germline V gives CDR1 SGHAT, CDR2 FQNNGV. The CDR3 covers 15 residues. CDR3 DNA: TGTGCCAGCAGCCCAAGACAGGGGGCTAACAATGAGCAGTTCTTC. Protein sequence: CASSPRQGANNEQFF.

This clone was detected only once. This chain connects TRBV29-1 to TRBJ2-3, with 10 nucleotides matching TRBD2. This CDR3 is 17 amino acids long. Germline CDR1 SQVTM, CDR2 ANQGSEA. The ends lost 1 base at V and 1 base at J; junction bases unmatched: 8. The CDR3 DNA follows: TGCAGCGTTGAAGGTAGCGGGGGGACCGATCGCACAGATACGCAGTATTTT. This translates into CSVEGSGGTDRTDTQYF.

The rearrangement joins TRBV3-1 (or the pseudogene TRBV3-2) to TRBJ2-7, with D unresolved. This CDR3 is 18 amino acids long. Germline values: CDR1 LGHDT, CDR2 YNNKEL (reference sequence). V lost 3 bases and J lost 0, with 21 bases in between. The CDR3 spells CASSQDYLDPESSYEQYF. In nucleotides, the CDR3 is TGTGCCAGCAGCCAGGATTATCTTGATCCGGAGAGCTCCTACGAGCAGTACTTC.

The genes are TRBV13 and TRBJ1-5, with TRBD1 as a possible D gene (5 bases). V lost 2 bases, J lost 1 base, and 12 bases lay in between. This CDR3 is 16 amino acids long. CDR1 and CDR2 (germline): PRHDT, FYEKMQ (reference sequence). CDR3 sequence: CASSLSQGRSNQPQHF. The CDR3 DNA reads TGTGCCAGCAGCTTATCCCAGGGCCGGAGCAATCAGCCCCAGCATTTT.

This clone was found once. The chain employs TRBV4-1 and TRBJ1-6; 7 bases fit TRBD1. This CDR3 spans 13 amino acids. Trimming removed 3 bases from V and 14 bases from J; junction bases left unmatched: 7. Germline V gene lookup returns CDR1 MGHRA and CDR2 YSYEKL. CDR3 in amino acids: CASSQGQPLALHF. CDR3 in DNA: TGCGCCAGCAGCCAGGGACAGCCTTTGGCCCTCCACTTT.

This chain uses TRBV5-4 with TRBJ1-2, with D perhaps TRBD1 (5 bases). V dropped 2 bases and J dropped 4 bases, with 12 bases sitting between them. The germline gives CDR1 SGHNT, CDR2 YYREEE (reference sequence). This CDR3 comprises 14 residues. The chain's CDR3 is CASSFQGILYGYTF. In nucleotides, the CDR3 is TGTGCCAGCAGCTTCCAGGGTATCCTCTATGGCTACACCTTC.

The rearrangement uses TRBV29-1 and TRBJ1-5, with 9 bases identical to TRBD1. CDR1 is SQVTM and CDR2 is ANQGSEA in the germline V gene. The length of the CDR3 is 14 residues. The V and J ends lost 4 bases and 4 bases, in that order; junction bases with no gene match: 5. CDR3 amino acids: CSVASGQGNQPQHF. In nucleotides, the CDR3 is TGCAGCGTTGCTTCCGGACAGGGGAATCAGCCCCAGCATTTT.

The chain employs TRBV5-4 and TRBJ2-3; TRBD1 matches 7 bases. This CDR3 region has 17 residues. The germline V gene has CDR1 SGHNT and CDR2 YYREEE (reference sequence). V was clipped by 4 bases and J by 1 base; unmatched bases: 12. Written as DNA, the CDR3 is TGTGCCAGCAGCCTTGCCGGGACAGAAACAGGCACAGATACGCAGTATTTT. This translates into CASSLAGTETGTDTQYF. The whole variable domain, remainder taken from reference TRBV5-4 and TRBJ2-3, is ETGVTQSPTHLIKTRGQQVTLRCSSQSGHNTVSWYQQALGQGPQFIFQYYREEENGRGNFPPRFSGLQFPNYSSELNVNALELDDSALYLCASSLAGTETGTDTQYFGPGTRLTVL.

This clone was seen only a few times. V usage is TRBV5-1 and J usage is TRBJ2-1; tentatively, D is TRBD2 (5 bases). This CDR3 comprises 15 residues. CDR1 is SGHRS and CDR2 is YFSETQ in the germline V gene. The V end was cut by 0 bases, the J end by 5 bases, with 12 bases between. CDR3 protein: CASSLVAGNDNEQFF. The CDR3 DNA reads TGCGCCAGCAGCTTGGTCGCCGGGAACGACAATGAGCAGTTCTTC.

The chain links TRBV5-4 to TRBJ1-3; a weak D match, TRBD1 (6 bases). Deletions cut 7 bases from V and 4 bases from J, with 15 bases between. The germline V gene encodes CDR1 SGHNT and CDR2 YYREEE (reference sequence). This CDR3 spans 14 amino acids. This CDR3 reads CASFITGSGNTIYF. The CDR3 region has the DNA TGTGCCAGCTTTATAACAGGGTCAGGAAACACCATATATTTT.